A single sample is the source of the 31 T cell receptor beta chains below, sequenced in a study of blood T cell repertoires in COVID-19. The assay was immunoSEQ multiplex PCR, and TCRdb's table has in-frame clones only and misses some. Found here are roughly 97,000 clones, over 75% of them singletons; the top ten hold around 1.7%. Sequencing was done on a sample of peripheral blood. These receptors were taken from a man in his sixties with acute or convalescent COVID-19.

The gene calls are TRBV6-6 and TRBJ1-2; D gene unclear. CDR3 length: 12 residues. Germline V gene data show CDR1 as MNHNY and CDR2 as SVGAGI (reference sequence). Trimming removed 6 bases at V and 0 bases at J, with 5 bases between. This CDR3 reads CASSLTNYGYTF. For the CDR3, the DNA is TGTGCCAGCAGCCTTACTAACTATGGCTACACCTTC.

V gene TRBV30 combines with J gene TRBJ1-1; D gene uncertain. Germline CDR1 reads GTSNPN; CDR2 reads SVGIG (reference sequence). The CDR3 contains 13 residues. The V end was cut by 4 bases, the J end by 0 bases, with 9 bases between. The CDR3 coding sequence is TGTGCCTGGATTGGGAGGGTGAACACTGAAGCTTTCTTT. This translates into CAWIGRVNTEAFF.

This chain connects TRBV3-1 (or the pseudogene TRBV3-2) to TRBJ1-5, with D possibly matching TRBD1 (5 bases). This CDR3 comprises 16 residues. V shed 1 base and J shed 6 bases, with 16 bases lying between them. Looked up from germline, CDR1 is LGHDT and CDR2 is YNNKEL (reference sequence). The CDR3 spells CASSQGASGRGQPQHF. The CDR3 DNA sequence: TGTGCCAGCAGCCAAGGAGCATCAGGGAGGGGTCAGCCCCAGCATTTT.

The rearrangement joins TRBV6-5 to TRBJ1-1, with TRBD1 matching over 8 bases. The CDR3 runs to 15 residues. V was clipped by 0 bases and J by 5 bases; unmatched bases: 5. Germline CDR1 reads MNHEY; CDR2 reads SVGAGI. The CDR3 spells CASSYSFGQGTEAFF. CDR3 bases: TGTGCCAGCAGTTACTCGTTCGGACAGGGAACTGAAGCTTTCTTT.

This chain links TRBV2 with TRBJ1-5; 7 bases match TRBD1. This CDR3 is 16 amino acids long. V was pared by 5 bases and J by 13 bases, with 20 bases of the junction left unmatched. Germline CDR1 reads SNHLY; CDR2 reads FYNNEI. In DNA, the CDR3 is TGTGCCAGCAGTTTGTCAATTCGGGAAGGGGGCACGACTCAGCATTTT. Translation: CASSLSIREGGTTQHF.

This clone appeared a single time. This chain uses TRBV15 with TRBJ1-1; no clear D. The CDR3 runs 13 residues. V shed 8 bases and J shed 0 bases, with 10 bases lying between them. Germline CDR1 is LNHNV and CDR2 is YYDKDF (reference sequence). The CDR3 loop reads CATRYAVNTEAFF. The CDR3 DNA follows: TGTGCCACCCGATATGCAGTGAACACTGAAGCTTTCTTT.

This chain uses TRBV10-3 with TRBJ2-1; no firm D call. The CDR3 has 12 amino acids. V lost 4 bases to trimming and J lost 5 bases, with 6 bases between them. Germline V CDR1 and CDR2: ENHRY, SYGVKD. In DNA form, the CDR3 reads TGTGCCATCAGTGGGGCTAACAATGAGCAGTTCTTC. This codes for CAISGANNEQFF.

The J gene is TRBJ2-4, the V gene TRBV7-9; TRBD1 aligns across 9 bases. With V trimmed by 1 base and J by 7 bases, 5 bases remained unmatched. The CDR3 totals 15 residues. The germline V gene has CDR1 SEHNR and CDR2 FQNEAQ (reference sequence). CDR3 nucleotide sequence: TGTGCCAGCAGCTTAGACCGGGACAGGGAGAACATTCAGTACTTC. Amino acids: CASSLDRDRENIQYF. The whole variable domain, remainder taken from reference TRBV7-9 and TRBJ2-4, is DTGVSQNPRHKITKRGQNVTFRCDPISEHNRLYWYRQTLGQGPEFLTYFQNEAQLEKSRLLSDRFSAERPKGSFSTLEIQRTEQGDSAMYLCASSLDRDRENIQYFGAGTRLSVL.

The rearrangement uses TRBV4-2 and TRBJ1-2; 8 nucleotides line up with TRBD1. CDR3 length: 13 residues. V shed 1 base, J shed 8 bases, and the junction held 3 bases outside the gene matches. Germline lookup yields CDR1 LGHNA and CDR2 YNFKEQ. In DNA, the CDR3 is TGTGCCAGCAGCCAAGCAGGGGGCTACGGCTACACCTTC. It translates to CASSQAGGYGYTF.

This chain uses TRBV5-6 with TRBJ1-6, with 8 nucleotides matching TRBD1. V shed 4 bases, J shed 13 bases, and the junction held 13 bases outside the gene matches. CDR3 size: 15 residues. Germline values: CDR1 SGHDT, CDR2 YYEEEE. The CDR3 protein is CASSLLDRGPSPLHF. DNA of the CDR3: TGTGCCAGCAGCCTCCTCGACAGGGGTCCATCCCCCCTCCACTTT. Variable domain in full (rest from reference TRBV5-6 and TRBJ1-6): DAGVTQSPTHLIKTRGQQVTLRCSPKSGHDTVSWYQQALGQGPQFIFQYYEEEERQRGNFPDRFSGHQFPNYSSELNVNALLLGDSALYLCASSLLDRGPSPLHFGNGTRLTVT.

V gene TRBV5-1 combines with J gene TRBJ1-2, with 8 bases identical to TRBD1. Germline trimming cut 2 bases from V and 2 bases from J; bases unmatched to any gene: 8. The CDR3 length is 16 residues. Germline CDR1 is SGHRS and CDR2 is YFSETQ. The CDR3 region has the DNA TGCGCCAGCAGCTTCGACAGGGGAGGTACAAACTATGGCTACACCTTC. As protein: CASSFDRGGTNYGYTF.

The chain employs TRBV30 and TRBJ1-4; tentative D call: TRBD1 (6 bases). The CDR3 has 14 residues. The germline V gene encodes CDR1 GTSNPN and CDR2 SVGIG (reference sequence). V gave up 1 base and J gave up 4 bases, with 10 bases separating them. DNA of the CDR3: TGTGCCTGGAGTGGGGGACACATTAATGAAAAACTGTTTTTT. Translated, it gives CAWSGGHINEKLFF.

The rearrangement uses TRBV4-1 and TRBJ1-2; D unclear. The V gene lost 2 bases and the J gene lost 4 bases, with 11 bases spanning the gap. CDR3 size: 14 residues. Germline lookup yields CDR1 MGHRA and CDR2 YSYEKL. This CDR3 reads CASSQPRGTYGYTF. The DNA for the CDR3 is TGCGCCAGCAGCCAACCTCGGGGAACCTATGGCTACACCTTC.

The chain uses TRBV5-6 and TRBJ2-7; possible D gene TRBD1, 6 bases. The CDR3 loop spans 15 amino acids. Germline assignment: CDR1 SGHDT and CDR2 YYEEEE. V gave up 0 bases and J gave up 3 bases, with 13 bases separating them. The CDR3 loop reads CASSLGGRRIYEQYF. In DNA, the CDR3 is TGTGCCAGCAGCTTGGGGGGGCGCCGAATCTACGAGCAGTACTTC.

In the case of this clone: One end of the junction varies from germline; a read error may be responsible. This chain uses TRBV9 with TRBJ1-1; TRBD1 might be the D (5 bases). CDR3 length: 13 residues. Per germline, CDR1 SGDLS and CDR2 YYNGEE. CDR3 sequence (DNA): TGTGCCAGCACCGTAGCCGGGGGCACTGAAGCTTTCTTT. Translation gives CASTVAGGTEAFF.

This clone was seen only a few times. The rearrangement uses TRBV5-4 and TRBJ1-2; D is ambiguous. V lost 4 bases, J lost 4 bases, and 11 bases lay in between. The CDR3 runs to 13 residues. Germline V CDR1 and CDR2: SGHNT, YYREEE (reference sequence). CDR3 in DNA: TGTGCCAGCAGCGCAAACCGGGTCTATGGCTACACCTTC. Protein sequence: CASSANRVYGYTF.

The chain combines TRBV3-1 (or the pseudogene TRBV3-2) with TRBJ1-2, with 12 bases aligning to TRBD1. V was pared by 2 bases and J by 7 bases, with 8 bases of the junction left unmatched. CDR3 length: 16 residues. Per the germline V gene, CDR1 is LGHDT and CDR2 is YNNKEL (reference sequence). This CDR3 reads CASSQMGGQGAGGYTF. DNA for the CDR3: TGTGCCAGCAGCCAAATGGGGGGACAGGGGGCAGGTGGCTACACCTTC.

This clone showed up just once. The chain has TRBV5-5 and TRBJ1-1; TRBD1 aligns across 7 bases. Trimming took 2 bases from V and 1 from J; bases not matched to a gene: 5. Germline CDR1 reads SGHKS; CDR2 reads YYEKEE (reference sequence). This CDR3 has 15 amino acids. The CDR3 region has the DNA TGTGCCAGCAGCTTTATTAGGACAGGGAACACTGAAGCTTTCTTT. As protein: CASSFIRTGNTEAFF. Combining the CDR3 with reference TRBV5-5 and TRBJ1-1 gives the whole variable domain DAGVTQSPTHLIKTRGQQVTLRCSPISGHKSVSWYQQVLGQGPQFIFQYYEKEERGRGNFPDRFSARQFPNYSSELNVNALLLGDSALYLCASSFIRTGNTEAFFGQGTRLTVV.

This rearrangement joins TRBV29-1 to TRBJ1-2; D gene unclear. Between the trimmed V and J ends, which lost 7 bases and 3 bases, there was a span of 9 bases. From germline, CDR1 is SQVTM and CDR2 ANQGSEA. CDR3 length: 11 residues. The chain's CDR3 is CSATDYYGYTF. The CDR3 DNA sequence: TGCAGCGCAACGGACTACTATGGCTACACCTTC.

The genes are TRBV10-3 and TRBJ1-1; a possible D gene is TRBD1 (6 bases). Deletions cut 3 bases from V and 3 bases from J, with 14 bases between. CDR1 is ENHRY and CDR2 is SYGVKD in the germline V gene. The CDR3 consists of 15 residues. As DNA, the CDR3 is TGTGCCATCAGTGACCCCGGGACACTTGACACTGAAGCTTTCTTT. This codes for CAISDPGTLDTEAFF.

This chain connects TRBV5-6 to TRBJ1-3, with 8 nucleotides matching TRBD1. V shed 3 bases and J 4 bases; nucleotides not matched to a gene: 3. The CDR3 length is 14 residues. Germline-derived CDR1 and CDR2 are SGHDT and YYEEEE. The CDR3 sequence: CASSWTGTGNTIYF. Here the CDR3 DNA reads TGTGCCAGCAGCTGGACAGGGACGGGAAACACCATATATTTT.

This clone was detected a few times. V is TRBV3-1 (or the pseudogene TRBV3-2) and J is TRBJ1-6; maybe TRBD1 (5 bases). Trimming took 3 bases from V and 4 from J, leaving 22 bases between them. Germline V gives CDR1 LGHDT, CDR2 YNNKEL (reference sequence). The CDR3 is 19 residues long. CDR3 sequence: CASSHLPGRQTPYNSPLHF. CDR3 DNA sequence: TGTGCCAGCAGCCACCTACCGGGCAGACAGACTCCTTATAATTCACCCCTCCACTTT.

The chain uses TRBV5-4 and TRBJ1-6, with 9 bases identical to TRBD1. The CDR3 is 14 amino acids. Germline CDR1 and CDR2: SGHNT and YYREEE (reference sequence). The V and J ends lost 4 bases and 8 bases, in that order; junction bases with no gene match: 4. CDR3 nucleotide sequence: TGTGCCAGCAGCGGGGGACAGGGTGATTCACCCCTCCACTTT. Its translation: CASSGGQGDSPLHF. The whole variable domain, remainder taken from reference TRBV5-4 and TRBJ1-6, is ETGVTQSPTHLIKTRGQQVTLRCSSQSGHNTVSWYQQALGQGPQFIFQYYREEENGRGNFPPRFSGLQFPNYSSELNVNALELDDSALYLCASSGGQGDSPLHFGNGTRLTVT.

The chain carries TRBV19 and TRBJ1-1, with 9 bases matching TRBD1. Germline-derived CDR1 and CDR2 are LNHDA and SQIVND (reference sequence). The CDR3 has 16 residues. V gave up 5 bases and J gave up 2 bases; unmatched junction bases: 9. CDR3 coding DNA: TGTGCCAGTAGTTTTCATTTGGGACAGGGCAACACTGAAGCTTTCTTT. Translating gives CASSFHLGQGNTEAFF.

V usage is TRBV5-6 and J usage is TRBJ1-1; TRBD1 matches 7 bases. The length of the CDR3 is 19 residues. The trim removed 0 bases at V and 0 bases at J, leaving 14 bases unmatched. The germline V gene encodes CDR1 SGHDT and CDR2 YYEEEE. CDR3 sequence reads: CASSLEQQGLPDMNTEAFF. CDR3 bases: TGTGCCAGCAGCTTGGAGCAACAGGGGTTACCCGACATGAACACTGAAGCTTTCTTT.

This clone was counted a single time. The rearrangement links TRBV7-2 to TRBJ2-5; D is undetermined. Germline V gives CDR1 SGHTA, CDR2 FQGNSA. The CDR3 is 14 amino acids. V shed 0 bases and J shed 1 base, with 6 bases lying between them. In DNA, the CDR3 is TGTGCCAGCAGCTTAGCTGGCACCCAAGAGACCCAGTACTTC. Protein sequence: CASSLAGTQETQYF.

The chain couples TRBV4-1 to TRBJ1-4, with TRBD1 identical over 11 bases. CDR1 is MGHRA, CDR2 YSYEKL, per germline. V was clipped by 3 bases and J by 7 bases; unmatched bases: 7. The CDR3 has 16 residues. Written as DNA, the CDR3 is TGCGCCAGCAGCCACGTCGCCGGACAGGGGGCTGAAAAACTGTTTTTT. Residues: CASSHVAGQGAEKLFF.

The chain joins TRBV19 to TRBJ1-1; a possible D gene is TRBD1 (5 bases). Germline CDR1 reads LNHDA; CDR2 reads SQIVND (reference sequence). V was cut by 5 bases and J by 0 bases, with 13 bases left in between. This CDR3 comprises 15 residues. In nucleotides, the CDR3 is TGTGCCAGTAGTTCGACAGCTAATATGAACACTGAAGCTTTCTTT. Translation: CASSSTANMNTEAFF.

CDR3 in DNA: TGTGCCAGCAGTTTATCGACGCGGGACAGGTTTCTGTTTAGCTATGGCTACACCTTC. Encoded protein: CASSLSTRDRFLFSYGYTF. V usage is TRBV28 and J usage is TRBJ1-2, with 8 bases lining up with TRBD1. This CDR3 is 19 amino acids long. Germline values: CDR1 MDHEN, CDR2 SYDVKM. V shed 1 base, J shed 4 bases, and the junction held 17 bases outside the gene matches.

A few counts support this clone. The chain links TRBV13 to TRBJ1-6; weak D call: TRBD1 (5 bases). The germline V and J ends were trimmed by 5 bases and 10 bases, with 12 bases remaining between them. Germline V gene lookup returns CDR1 PRHDT and CDR2 FYEKMQ (reference sequence). The CDR3 length is 13 residues. In DNA form, the CDR3 reads TGTGCCAGCAGCCCCCAGGGCGAATCACCCCTCCACTTT. Residues: CASSPQGESPLHF.

This chain uses TRBV19 with TRBJ1-2; the match to TRBD1 covers 7 bases. This CDR3 has 13 amino acids. With 7 bases clipped from V and 3 bases from J, the junction kept 5 bases outside the gene matches. In germline, CDR1 is LNHDA, CDR2 SQIVND (reference sequence). Here the CDR3 DNA reads TGTGCCAGTAACGAGGGGGCTGACTATGGCTACACCTTC. The encoded protein is CASNEGADYGYTF.